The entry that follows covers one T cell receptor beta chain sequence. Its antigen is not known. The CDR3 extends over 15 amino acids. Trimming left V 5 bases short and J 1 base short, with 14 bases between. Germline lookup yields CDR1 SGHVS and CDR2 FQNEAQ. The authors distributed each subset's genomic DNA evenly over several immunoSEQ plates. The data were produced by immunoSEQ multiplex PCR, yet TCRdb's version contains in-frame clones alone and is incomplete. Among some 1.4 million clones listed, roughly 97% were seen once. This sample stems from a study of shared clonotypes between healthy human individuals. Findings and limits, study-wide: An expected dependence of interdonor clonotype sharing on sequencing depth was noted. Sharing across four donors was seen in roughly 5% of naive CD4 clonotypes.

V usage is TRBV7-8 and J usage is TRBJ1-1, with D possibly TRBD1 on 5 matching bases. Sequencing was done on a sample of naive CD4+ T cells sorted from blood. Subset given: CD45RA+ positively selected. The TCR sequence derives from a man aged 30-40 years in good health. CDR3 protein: CASSRPRDGNTEAFF. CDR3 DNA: TGTGCCAGCAGCCGTCCCCGGGACGGGAACACTGAAGCTTTCTTT.